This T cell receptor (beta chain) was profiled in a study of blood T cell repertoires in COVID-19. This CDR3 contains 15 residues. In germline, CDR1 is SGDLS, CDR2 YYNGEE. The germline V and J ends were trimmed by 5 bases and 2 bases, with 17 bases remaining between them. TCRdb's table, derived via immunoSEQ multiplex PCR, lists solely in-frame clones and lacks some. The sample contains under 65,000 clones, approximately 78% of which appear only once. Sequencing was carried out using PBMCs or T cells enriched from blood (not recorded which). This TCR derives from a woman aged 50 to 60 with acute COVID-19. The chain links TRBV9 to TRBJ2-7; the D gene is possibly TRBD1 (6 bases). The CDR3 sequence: CASSDNPGHPYEQYF. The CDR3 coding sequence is TGTGCCAGCAGTGACAACCCGGGACACCCCTACGAGCAGTACTTC.